This TCR beta chain was profiled in a study of CD8 T cell repertoires and HIV-1 epitope variants. Study overall: Separate wells received one of Twenty-five Gag or Nef variant peptides.

Details on this clone: The antigen is unknown.

Germline V gene data show CDR1 as SEHNR and CDR2 as FQNEAQ (reference sequence). The V and J ends lost 3 bases and 7 bases, in that order; junction bases with no gene match: 9. This CDR3 is built from 14 residues. The study's findings and limits: Ten or so TCR beta clonotypes were antigen-specific, six or seven apparently recognizing autologous or escape variants. This assay reports beta chains of antigen-expanded cells, not T cell function.

Using immunoSEQ multiplex PCR, the repertoire was profiled, and TCRdb retains in-frame clones only, with some absent. Of under 6,000 clones listed, around 64% are singletons. The specimen was cultured CD8+ T cells derived from PBMCs. The chain combines TRBV7-9 with TRBJ2-7; 7 bases line up with TRBD1. The receptor's source is a male donor with HIV. This CDR3 is CASSLGQYLREQYF. CDR3 nucleotide sequence: TGTGCCAGCAGCTTGGGACAGTACCTTCGTGAGCAGTACTTC.